The 18 T cell receptor beta chains listed next were all sequenced from one sample in a study of identical twins. A single record per CDR3 protein comes from TCRdb applying MiXCR to the 5' RACE reads. The sample includes about 690,000 distinct CDR3 sequences, approximately 21% of them seen just once. Another study also made use of these data, one on T cells expressing NK-cell markers.

The sample consisted of PBMCs. The receptors shown here come from a woman aged 18-29 years in good health.

This chain joins TRBV12-5 and TRBJ1-1, with 8 bases matching TRBD1. V shed 6 bases and J 5 bases; nucleotides not matched to a gene: 5. In germline, CDR1 is LGHNT, CDR2 FRNRAP. The length of the CDR3 is 13 residues. DNA for the CDR3: TGTGCTAGTGGCGAGACAGGGGAAACTGAAGCTTTCTTT. This encodes CASGETGETEAFF.

On this clonotype: The junction and the germline gene differ at one end; a read error may be behind it. The gene calls are TRBV20-1 and TRBJ1-4; 9 positions agree with TRBD1. The germline gives CDR1 DFQATT, CDR2 SNEGSKA (reference sequence). This CDR3 contains 13 residues. The CDR3 region has the DNA TGTTCCGGGACAGGGCCGCCTAATGAAAAACTGTTTTTT. It encodes CSGTGPPNEKLFF.

The V and J genes are TRBV7-8 and TRBJ2-3; 9 bases match TRBD2. From germline, CDR1 is SGHVS and CDR2 FQNEAQ. The CDR3 extends over 17 amino acids. With 5 bases clipped from V and 3 bases from J, the junction kept 12 bases outside the gene matches. The CDR3 is CASSPVAGAIITDTQYF. CDR3 nucleotide sequence: TGTGCCAGCAGCCCAGTAGCGGGAGCGATTATAACAGATACGCAGTATTTT.

The chain couples TRBV15 to TRBJ2-7; D unclear. Trimming took off 9 bases at V and 4 bases at J, with 16 bases between the two ends. Looked up from germline, CDR1 is LNHNV and CDR2 is YYDKDF (reference sequence). The CDR3 runs to 13 residues. The chain's CDR3 is CATSTSVGYEQYF. The CDR3 DNA reads TGTGCCACATCGACCTCCGTGGGATACGAGCAGTACTTC.

The chain joins TRBV20-1 to TRBJ1-1; possible D gene TRBD1, 6 bases. CDR1 is DFQATT, CDR2 SNEGSKA, per germline (reference sequence). The length of the CDR3 is 12 residues. Trimming took off 4 bases at V and 4 bases at J, with 10 bases between the two ends. The DNA for the CDR3 is TGCAGTGCTATACAGGGTGTCACTGAAGCTTTCTTT. This encodes CSAIQGVTEAFF.

This chain joins TRBV6-5 and TRBJ2-7; TRBD2 aligns across 9 bases. The CDR3 totals 14 residues. Germline V gene lookup returns CDR1 MNHEY and CDR2 SVGAGI. The junction had 7 bases not matched to a gene; V was cut back by 4 bases and J by 6 bases. CDR3 amino acids: CASSLASGTLEQYF. CDR3 sequence (DNA): TGTGCCAGCAGTTTGGCTAGCGGGACTCTCGAGCAGTACTTC.

This clonotype occurred a few times. The rearrangement joins TRBV3-1 to TRBJ2-1, with D maybe TRBD1 (5 bases). The V gene lost 4 bases and the J gene lost 6 bases, with 13 bases spanning the gap. Per germline, CDR1 LGHDT and CDR2 YNNKEL (reference sequence). The CDR3 sequence is 14 residues long. The CDR3 sequence: CASSRRTGVNEQFF. The CDR3 DNA sequence: TGTGCCAGCAGCCGCCGAACAGGAGTCAATGAGCAGTTCTTC.

The chain recombines TRBV20-1 with TRBJ2-4; D is perhaps TRBD1 (7 bases). Germline lookup yields CDR1 DFQATT and CDR2 SNEGSKA (reference sequence). Trimming pared 6 bases from V and 1 base from J, leaving 19 bases between. This CDR3 has 16 residues. The CDR3 loop reads CSAAQGGSAAKNIQYF. CDR3 in DNA: TGCAGTGCCGCTCAGGGGGGTTCCGCGGCCAAAAACATTCAGTACTTC.

The chain has TRBV7-9 and TRBJ2-3; D tentatively fits TRBD1 or TRBD2 (5 bases each). The CDR3 is 10 amino acids. The germline CDR1 and CDR2 sequences are SEHNR and FQNEAQ (reference sequence). The V gene lost 5 bases and the J gene lost 13 bases, with 10 bases spanning the gap. DNA for the CDR3: TGTGCCAGCAGCGCCGGGACCGAGTATTTT. It is translated as CASSAGTEYF.

J is TRBJ2-2 and V is TRBV3-1; D unclear. The germline CDR1 and CDR2 sequences are LGHDT and YNNKEL (reference sequence). The V gene lost 2 bases and the J gene lost 1 base, with 11 bases spanning the gap. The CDR3 is made up of 16 amino acids. Written as DNA, the CDR3 is TGTGCCAGCAGCCAATCCTGGGCAGGGAACACCGGGGAGCTGTTTTTT. As protein: CASSQSWAGNTGELFF. Complete variable domain (other parts from reference TRBV3-1 and TRBJ2-2): DTAVSQTPKYLVTQMGNDKSIKCEQNLGHDTMYWYKQDSKKFLKIMFSYNNKELIINETVPNRFSPKSPDKAHLNLHINSLELGDSAVYFCASSQSWAGNTGELFFGEGSRLTVL.

V gene TRBV20-1 combines with J gene TRBJ1-1; D possibly corresponds to TRBD1 (5 bases). The V and J ends lost 4 bases and 1 base respectively, with 10 bases between them. Germline loops: CDR1 DFQATT, CDR2 SNEGSKA (reference sequence). CDR3 length equals 13 residues. CDR3 loop: CSAKVGGNTEAFF. The CDR3 coding sequence is TGCAGTGCTAAGGTGGGGGGGAACACTGAAGCTTTCTTT.

This clonotype came up a few times. The chain carries TRBV20-1 and TRBJ2-1; D gene unclear. Trimming took 6 bases from V and 8 from J, leaving 14 bases between them. The V gene's germline CDR1 is DFQATT and CDR2 SNEGSKA (reference sequence). CDR3 length: 12 amino acids. For the CDR3, the DNA is TGCAGTGCCCCCTCATCCGGCGATGAGCAGTTCTTC. As protein: CSAPSSGDEQFF.

This clonotype was recorded a few times. This chain joins TRBV5-1 and TRBJ2-7; D uncertain. The germline V gene encodes CDR1 SGHRS and CDR2 YFSETQ. V was trimmed by 0 bases and J by 4 bases, leaving 11 bases between them. CDR3 length: 14 residues. CDR3 sequence reads: CASSLELVPYEQYF. CDR3 coding DNA: TGCGCCAGCAGCTTGGAATTAGTCCCGTACGAGCAGTACTTC. Looking up the rest from reference TRBV5-1 and TRBJ2-7 gives the full variable domain: KAGVTQTPRYLIKTRGQQVTLSCSPISGHRSVSWYQQTPGQGLQFLFEYFSETQRNKGNFPGRFSGRQFSNSRSEMNVSTLELGDSALYLCASSLELVPYEQYFGPGTRLTVT.

The chain is built from TRBV11-2 and TRBJ2-2, with unresolved D. The V gene's germline CDR1 is SGHAT and CDR2 FQNNGV. This CDR3 contains 15 residues. Trimming shortened V by 1 base and J by 4 bases, and 10 bases separated the two germline ends. In nucleotides, the CDR3 is TGTGCCAGCAGCTTAGGAGACTCCCTCACCGGGGAGCTGTTTTTT. As protein: CASSLGDSLTGELFF. The entire variable domain, with the rest obtained from reference TRBV11-2 and TRBJ2-2, is as follows: EAGVAQSPRYKIIEKRQSVAFWCNPISGHATLYWYQQILGQGPKLLIQFQNNGVVDDSQLPKDRFSAERLKGVDSTLKIQPAKLEDSAVYLCASSLGDSLTGELFFGEGSRLTVL.

This sequence joins TRBV12-3 or TRBV12-4 and TRBJ2-3, with TRBD2 matching 10 bases. The CDR3 length is 14 residues. The junction had 6 bases not matched to a gene; V was cut back by 7 bases and J by 5 bases. The CDR3: CASTLAGAGDTQYF. The DNA for the CDR3 is TGTGCCAGCACCCTAGCGGGAGCTGGAGATACGCAGTATTTT.

Concerning this clonotype: A single base separates this from a much larger clone, so it may be a read error. The chain has TRBV6-1 and TRBJ2-1; 9 bases match TRBD2. J lost 4 bases, V lost 10 bases, and 5 bases had no gene match. Germline-derived CDR1 and CDR2 are MNHNS and SASEGT. CDR3 length equals 13 residues. CDR3 protein: CAIATSGYNEQFF. Here the CDR3 DNA reads TGTGCCATTGCGACTAGCGGTTACAATGAGCAGTTCTTC.

This clonotype was found a few times. This chain uses TRBV5-1 with TRBJ2-2; the D gene is possibly TRBD2 (6 bases). Germline CDR1 SGHRS, CDR2 YFSETQ. This CDR3 contains 16 residues. The ends were cut back, 5 bases at V and 2 bases at J, with 16 bases in the middle. The CDR3 loop is CASRPIAGTNTGELFF. The CDR3 DNA is TGCGCCAGCAGGCCCATCGCGGGAACAAACACCGGGGAGCTGTTTTTT.

This clonotype was observed a handful of times. This chain links TRBV6-5 with TRBJ1-4; D is perhaps TRBD1 (5 bases). Trimming stripped 2 bases from V and 10 bases from J, with 11 bases between. This CDR3 comprises 13 residues. Germline lookup yields CDR1 MNHEY and CDR2 SVGAGI. The CDR3 DNA reads as TGTGCCAGCAGTTACCGCGACCAGGGAAAACTGTTTTTT. Protein: CASSYRDQGKLFF.